These T cell receptor beta chains were read from a single sample in a study of control samples from healthy donors and cancer patients. Only in-frame clones appear in the TCRdb table, and some are missing; sequencing was by immunoSEQ multiplex PCR. The data contain 84,000 or so clones, roughly 82% of them seen just once; the ten biggest clones take up 11%. Sequencing was done on a sample of PBMCs. The receptor source for this set is a man between 60 and 75 years old with head and neck cancer. Each CDR3 is given with its conserved first and last residue.

v_gene,CDR3aa
TRBV6-5,CASTPYDSYNEQFF
TRBV7-8,CASSSYSGVGTEAFF
TRBV29-1,CSVEDSLGPGNEKLFF
TRBV2,CASSERAGTSSPLHF
TRBV11-2,CASSLEMGLRRTEAFF
TRBV9,CASSPPPGIQNTEAFF
TRBV6-1,CASSEIALAYNEQFF
TRBV6-5,CASSYSVGQAGTQYF
TRBV2,CASSRGQGHQPQHF
TRBV4-1,CASSREDRWVQPQHF
TRBV29-1,CSVKGNSNQPQHF
TRBV7-9,CASSLGSKLFF
TRBV28,CASTTAGWTEAFF
TRBV2,CASNRDTGRTQYF
TRBV19,CASSFPSLGTTEAFF
TRBV29-1,CSGTGTSGVYEQYF
TRBV5-1,CASSLVVSQGGYEQYF
TRBV10-1,CASSLGQGQTQYF
TRBV6-4,CASSDPLAQYF
TRBV3-1/TRBV3-2,CASSGTGGRTGELFF
TRBV29-1,CSVAGQGNTEAFF
TRBV27,CASSSGLAGASYEQYF
TRBV24-1,CATSDPIRGGYNEQFF
TRBV7-2,CASSLNRSPLHF